A single sample gave rise to the 7 T cell receptor beta chains below, sequenced in a study of cytomegalovirus exposure and HLA in healthy donors. Amplification used 60 Vbeta primers and 13 Jbeta primers. This table comes from immunoSEQ multiplex PCR, and its TCRdb copy is limited to in-frame clones, with some not included. The data hold some 160,000 clones, with 80% to 85% observed a single time. Material: PBMCs. The receptor source for this set is a woman aged 18-29 years in good health and CMV-seronegative.

The gene calls are TRBV6-5 and TRBJ2-5, with 7 bases aligning to TRBD1. Germline V gene data show CDR1 as MNHEY and CDR2 as SVGAGI. The CDR3 length is 14 residues. Germline trimming cut 5 bases from V and 5 bases from J; bases unmatched to any gene: 8. Here the CDR3 DNA reads TGTGCCAGCAGTCTAGACAGGGTGCGTGAGACCCAGTACTTC. This gives the protein CASSLDRVRETQYF.

The gene calls are TRBV12-1 and TRBJ1-1. TRBV12-1 represents a pseudogene. This CDR3 region has 15 residues. CDR3 region: CASSTGGAENTEAFF. The CDR3 DNA reads as TGTGCCAGCAGCACTGGCGGCGCGGAGAACACTGAAGCTTTCTTT.

The J gene is TRBJ1-3, the V gene TRBV30, with a weak D call TRBD1 (5 bases). This CDR3 is built from 16 residues. V shed 2 bases and J shed 4 bases, with 18 bases lying between them. Germline values: CDR1 GTSNPN, CDR2 SVGIG (reference sequence). DNA for the CDR3: TGTGCCTGGAGTAGTCAGACAGATACGTGGGGAAACACCATATATTTT. Protein product: CAWSSQTDTWGNTIYF.

The rearrangement uses TRBV10-2 and TRBJ1-2; 9 bases are shared with TRBD1. V lost 0 bases, J lost 4 bases, and 9 bases stayed unmatched. The CDR3 runs 17 residues. The germline V gene encodes CDR1 WSHSY and CDR2 SAAADI. The DNA of the CDR3 is TGCGCCAGCAGTGAGTCACGTTACAGGGGGCGAGGCTATGGCTACACCTTC. This gives the protein CASSESRYRGRGYGYTF.

This clone occurred a few times. The chain employs TRBV6-6 and TRBJ1-6; TRBD1 might be the D (6 bases). Germline V gene lookup returns CDR1 MNHNY and CDR2 SVGAGI (reference sequence). V shed 5 bases and J shed 7 bases, with 12 bases lying between them. The CDR3 is 14 amino acids. For the CDR3, the DNA is TGTGCCAGCAGTCGCCAACAGGGAAATTCACCCCTCCACTTT. Amino acids: CASSRQQGNSPLHF.

The chain recombines TRBV18 with TRBJ1-1, with D possibly TRBD1 on 5 matching bases. Germline V gene lookup returns CDR1 KGHSH and CDR2 LQKENI. V lost 4 bases, J lost 1 base, and 7 bases lay in between. The CDR3 totals 13 residues. CDR3 protein: CASSQGQNTEAFF. DNA for the CDR3: TGTGCCAGCTCACAAGGACAGAACACTGAAGCTTTCTTT.

This chain connects TRBV28 to TRBJ1-1, with 10 bases fitting TRBD1. Unmatched junction bases numbered 9, after V lost 6 bases and J lost 11 bases. This CDR3 has 13 amino acids. Germline V gives CDR1 MDHEN, CDR2 SYDVKM. The CDR3 DNA reads TGTGCCAGCAGGCGACAGGGGGCCCCTCTGGCTTTCTTT. This translates into CASRRQGAPLAFF.